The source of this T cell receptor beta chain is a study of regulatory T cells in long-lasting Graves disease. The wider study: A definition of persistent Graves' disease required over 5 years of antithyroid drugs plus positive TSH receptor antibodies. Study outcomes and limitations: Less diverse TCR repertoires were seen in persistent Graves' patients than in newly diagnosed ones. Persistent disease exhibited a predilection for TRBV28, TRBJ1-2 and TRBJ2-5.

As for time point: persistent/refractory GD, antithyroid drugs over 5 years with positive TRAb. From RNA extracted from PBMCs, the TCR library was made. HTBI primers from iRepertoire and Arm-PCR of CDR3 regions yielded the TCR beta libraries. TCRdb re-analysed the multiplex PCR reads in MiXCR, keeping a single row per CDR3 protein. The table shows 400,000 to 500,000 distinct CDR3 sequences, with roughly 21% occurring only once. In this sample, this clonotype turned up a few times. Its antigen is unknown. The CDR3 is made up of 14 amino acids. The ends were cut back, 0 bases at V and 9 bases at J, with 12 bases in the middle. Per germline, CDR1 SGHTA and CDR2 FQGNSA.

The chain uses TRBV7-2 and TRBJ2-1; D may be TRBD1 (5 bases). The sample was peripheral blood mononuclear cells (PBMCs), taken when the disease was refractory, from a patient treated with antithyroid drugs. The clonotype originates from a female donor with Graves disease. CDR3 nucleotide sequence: TGTGCCAGCAGCTTAGCGTCAGGGTTGAGTGAGCAGTTCTTC. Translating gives CASSLASGLSEQFF.